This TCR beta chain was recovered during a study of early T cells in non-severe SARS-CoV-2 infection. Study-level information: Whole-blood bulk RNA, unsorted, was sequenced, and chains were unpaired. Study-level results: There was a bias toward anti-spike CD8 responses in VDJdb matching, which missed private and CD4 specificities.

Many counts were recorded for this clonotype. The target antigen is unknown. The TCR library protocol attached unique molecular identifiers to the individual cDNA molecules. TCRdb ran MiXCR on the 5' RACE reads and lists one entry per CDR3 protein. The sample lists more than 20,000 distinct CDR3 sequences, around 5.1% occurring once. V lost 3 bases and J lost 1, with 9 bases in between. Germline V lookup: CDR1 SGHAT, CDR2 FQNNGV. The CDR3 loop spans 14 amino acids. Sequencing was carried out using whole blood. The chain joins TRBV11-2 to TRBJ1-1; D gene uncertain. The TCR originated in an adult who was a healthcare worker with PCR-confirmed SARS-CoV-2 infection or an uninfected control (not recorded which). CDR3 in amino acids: CASSFSLRNTEAFF. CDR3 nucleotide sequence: TGTGCCAGCAGCTTCTCCCTCAGGAACACTGAAGCTTTCTTT.